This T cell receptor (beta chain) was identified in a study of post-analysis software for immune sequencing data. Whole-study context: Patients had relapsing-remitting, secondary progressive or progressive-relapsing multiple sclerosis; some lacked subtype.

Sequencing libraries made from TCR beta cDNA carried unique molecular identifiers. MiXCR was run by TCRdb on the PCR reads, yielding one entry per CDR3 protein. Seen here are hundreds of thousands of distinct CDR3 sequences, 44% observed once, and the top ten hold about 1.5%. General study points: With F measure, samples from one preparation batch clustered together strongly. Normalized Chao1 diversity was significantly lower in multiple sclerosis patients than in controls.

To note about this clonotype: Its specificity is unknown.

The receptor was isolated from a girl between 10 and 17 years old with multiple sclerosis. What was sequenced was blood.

The CDR3 DNA reads TGTGCCAGCACCCCGGCCGGGACAGGGGTGTACGAGCAGTACTTC. Its translation is CASTPAGTGVYEQYF. The V gene is TRBV12-3 or TRBV12-4, the J gene TRBJ2-7, with 10 nucleotides matching TRBD1. The V and J ends lost 7 bases and 4 bases, in that order; junction bases with no gene match: 10. This CDR3 region has 15 residues.